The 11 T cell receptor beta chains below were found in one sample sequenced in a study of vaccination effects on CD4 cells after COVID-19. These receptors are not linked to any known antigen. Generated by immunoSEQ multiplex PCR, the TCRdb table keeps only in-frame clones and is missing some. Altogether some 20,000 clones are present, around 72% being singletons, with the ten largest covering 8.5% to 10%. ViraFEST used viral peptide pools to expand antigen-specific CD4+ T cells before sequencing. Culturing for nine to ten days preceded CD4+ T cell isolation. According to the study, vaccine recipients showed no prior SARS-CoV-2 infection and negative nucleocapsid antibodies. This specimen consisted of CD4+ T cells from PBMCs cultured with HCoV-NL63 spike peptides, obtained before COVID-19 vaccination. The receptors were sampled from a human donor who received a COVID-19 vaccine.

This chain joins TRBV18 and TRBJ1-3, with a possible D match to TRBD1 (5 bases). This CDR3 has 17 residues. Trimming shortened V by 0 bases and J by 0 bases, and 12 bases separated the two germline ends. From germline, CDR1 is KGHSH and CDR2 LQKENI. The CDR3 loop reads CASSPPIGANSGNTIYF. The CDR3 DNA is TGTGCCAGCTCACCACCGATTGGGGCGAACTCTGGAAACACCATATATTTT.

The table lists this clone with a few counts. CDR3 loop: CSAITDTQYF. For the CDR3, the DNA is TGCAGTGCTATTACAGATACGCAGTATTTT. The chain combines TRBV20-1 with TRBJ2-3; D ambiguous. Germline V gene data show CDR1 as DFQATT and CDR2 as SNEGSKA (reference sequence). The CDR3 has 10 amino acids. Deletions cut 4 bases from V and 3 bases from J, with 2 bases between.

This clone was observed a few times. The CDR3, as DNA: TGTGCCAGCAGCTTGCGACAGGAAAAAGAGACCCAGTACTTC. Protein sequence: CASSLRQEKETQYF. This chain uses TRBV5-4 with TRBJ2-5, with D perhaps TRBD1 (6 bases). Trimming removed 1 base at V and 3 bases at J, with 10 bases between. The germline CDR1 and CDR2 sequences are SGHNT and YYREEE (reference sequence). The CDR3 spans 14 residues.

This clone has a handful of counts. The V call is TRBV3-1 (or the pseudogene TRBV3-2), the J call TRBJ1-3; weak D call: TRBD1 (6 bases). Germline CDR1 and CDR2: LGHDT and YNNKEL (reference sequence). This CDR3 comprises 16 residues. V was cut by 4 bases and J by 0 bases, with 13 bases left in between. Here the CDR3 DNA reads TGTGCCAGCAGCCGCGACAGGTTCTTCTCTGGAAACACCATATATTTT. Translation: CASSRDRFFSGNTIYF.

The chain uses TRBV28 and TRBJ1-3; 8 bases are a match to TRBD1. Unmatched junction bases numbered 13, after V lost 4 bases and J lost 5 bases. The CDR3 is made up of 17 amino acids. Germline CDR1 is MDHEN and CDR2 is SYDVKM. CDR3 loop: CASSSRGGDRPRNTIYF. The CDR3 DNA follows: TGTGCCAGCAGTTCCCGCGGAGGGGACAGGCCGAGAAACACCATATATTTT.

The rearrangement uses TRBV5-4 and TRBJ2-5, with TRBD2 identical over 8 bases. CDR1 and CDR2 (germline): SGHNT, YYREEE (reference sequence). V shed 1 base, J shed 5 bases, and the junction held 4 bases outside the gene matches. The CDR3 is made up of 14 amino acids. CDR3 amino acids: CASSLNSGKETQYF. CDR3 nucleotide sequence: TGTGCCAGCAGCTTGAATAGCGGGAAGGAGACCCAGTACTTC.

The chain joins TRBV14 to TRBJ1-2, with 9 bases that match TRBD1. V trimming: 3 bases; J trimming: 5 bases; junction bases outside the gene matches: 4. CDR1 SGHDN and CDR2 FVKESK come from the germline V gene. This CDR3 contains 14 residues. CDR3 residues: CASSHDRGAYGYTF. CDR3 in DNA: TGTGCCAGCAGCCACGACAGGGGGGCTTATGGCTACACCTTC.

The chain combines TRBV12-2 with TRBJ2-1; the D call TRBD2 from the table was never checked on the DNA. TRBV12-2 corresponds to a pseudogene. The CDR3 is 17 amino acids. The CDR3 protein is CASRLASIPSGSNEQFF. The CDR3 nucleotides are TGTGCAAGTCGCTTAGCGAGTATCCCTAGCGGGAGCAATGAGCAGTTCTTC.

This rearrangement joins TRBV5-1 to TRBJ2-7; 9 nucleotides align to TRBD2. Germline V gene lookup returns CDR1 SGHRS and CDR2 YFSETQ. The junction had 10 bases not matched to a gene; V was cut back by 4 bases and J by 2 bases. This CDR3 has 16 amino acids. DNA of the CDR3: TGCGCCAGCAGCGCGCGAGCGGGGGGTGCCCCCTACGAGCAGTACTTC. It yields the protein CASSARAGGAPYEQYF.

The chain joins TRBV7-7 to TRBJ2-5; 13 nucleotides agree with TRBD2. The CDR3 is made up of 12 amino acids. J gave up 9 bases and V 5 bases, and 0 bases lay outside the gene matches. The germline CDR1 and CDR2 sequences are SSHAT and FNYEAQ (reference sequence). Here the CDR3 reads CASSGLAGAQYF. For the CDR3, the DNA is TGTGCCAGCAGCGGACTAGCGGGGGCCCAGTACTTC.

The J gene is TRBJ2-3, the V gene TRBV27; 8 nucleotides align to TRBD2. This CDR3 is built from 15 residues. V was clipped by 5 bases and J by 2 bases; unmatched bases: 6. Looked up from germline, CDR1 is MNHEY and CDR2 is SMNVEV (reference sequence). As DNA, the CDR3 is TGTGCCAGCAGTCTATTAGCGGGGTCCACAGATACGCAGTATTTT. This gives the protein CASSLLAGSTDTQYF.